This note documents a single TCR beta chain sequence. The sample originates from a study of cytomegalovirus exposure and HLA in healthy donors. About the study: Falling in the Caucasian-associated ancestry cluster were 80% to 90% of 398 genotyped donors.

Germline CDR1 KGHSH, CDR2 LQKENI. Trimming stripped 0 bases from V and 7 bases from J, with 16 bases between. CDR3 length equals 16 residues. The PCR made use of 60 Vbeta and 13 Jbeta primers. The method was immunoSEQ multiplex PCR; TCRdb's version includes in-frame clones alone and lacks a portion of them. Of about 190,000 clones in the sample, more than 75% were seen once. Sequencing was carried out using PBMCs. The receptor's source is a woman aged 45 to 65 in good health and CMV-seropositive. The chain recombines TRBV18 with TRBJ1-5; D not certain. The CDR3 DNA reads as TGTGCCAGCTCACCACCGAACGGGAAGGATGGCCAGCCCCAGCATTTT. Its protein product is CASSPPNGKDGQPQHF. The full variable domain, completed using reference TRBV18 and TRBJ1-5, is NAGVMQNPRHLVRRRGQEARLRCSPMKGHSHVYWYRQLPEEGLKFMVYLQKENIIDESGMPKERFSAEFPKEGPSILRIQQVVRGDSAAYFCASSPPNGKDGQPQHFGDGTRLSIL.